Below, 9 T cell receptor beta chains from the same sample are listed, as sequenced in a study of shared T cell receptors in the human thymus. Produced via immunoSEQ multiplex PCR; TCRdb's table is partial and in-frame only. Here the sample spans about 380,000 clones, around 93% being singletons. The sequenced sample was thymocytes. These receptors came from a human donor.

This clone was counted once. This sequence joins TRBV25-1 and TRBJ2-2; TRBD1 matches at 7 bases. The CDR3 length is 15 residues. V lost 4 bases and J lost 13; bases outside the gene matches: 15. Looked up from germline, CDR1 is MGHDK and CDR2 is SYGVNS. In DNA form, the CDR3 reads TGTGCCAGCAGTGGCGACAGGGCTATTACCGGCGGGCTGTTTTTT. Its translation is CASSGDRAITGGLFF. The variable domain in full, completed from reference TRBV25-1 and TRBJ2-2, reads EADIYQTPRYLVIGTGKKITLECSQTMGHDKMYWYQQDPGMELHLIHYSYGVNSTEKGDLSSESTVSRIRTEHFPLTLESARPSHTSQYLCASSGDRAITGGLFFGEGSRLTVL.

The CDR3 loop is CASSTPIPSGSSYNEQFF. CDR3 sequence (DNA): TGTGCCAGTAGTACGCCTATTCCGAGCGGAAGCTCCTACAATGAGCAGTTCTTC. The J gene is TRBJ2-1, the V gene TRBV19; possibly TRBD2 for D (5 bases). CDR1 is LNHDA and CDR2 is SQIVND in the germline V gene (reference sequence). V was pared by 4 bases and J by 0 bases, with 19 bases between. There are 18 residues in the CDR3. Supplemented by reference TRBV19 and TRBJ2-1, the full variable domain reads DGGITQSPKYLFRKEGQNVTLSCEQNLNHDAMYWYRQDPGQGLRLIYYSQIVNDFQKGDIAEGYSVSREKKESFPLTVTSAQKNPTAFYLCASSTPIPSGSSYNEQFFGPGTRLTVL.

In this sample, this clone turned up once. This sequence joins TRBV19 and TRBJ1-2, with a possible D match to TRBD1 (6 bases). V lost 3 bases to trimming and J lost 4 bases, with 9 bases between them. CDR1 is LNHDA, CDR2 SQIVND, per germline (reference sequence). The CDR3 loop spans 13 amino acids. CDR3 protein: CASSIQGTYGYTF. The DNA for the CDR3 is TGTGCCAGTAGTATCCAGGGGACCTATGGCTACACCTTC.

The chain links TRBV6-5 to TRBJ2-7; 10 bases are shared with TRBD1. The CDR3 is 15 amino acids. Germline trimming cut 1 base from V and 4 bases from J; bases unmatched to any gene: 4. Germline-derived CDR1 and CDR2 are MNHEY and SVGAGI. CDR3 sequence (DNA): TGTGCCAGCAGTTACTGGGACAGGGGTATATACGAGCAGTACTTC. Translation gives CASSYWDRGIYEQYF.

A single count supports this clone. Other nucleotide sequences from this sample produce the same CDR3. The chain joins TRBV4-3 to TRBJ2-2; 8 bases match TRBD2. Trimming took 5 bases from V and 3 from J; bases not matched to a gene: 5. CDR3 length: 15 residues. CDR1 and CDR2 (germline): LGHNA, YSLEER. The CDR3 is CASSGSGGHTGELFF. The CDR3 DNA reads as TGCGCCAGCAGCGGAAGCGGGGGCCACACCGGGGAGCTGTTTTTT.

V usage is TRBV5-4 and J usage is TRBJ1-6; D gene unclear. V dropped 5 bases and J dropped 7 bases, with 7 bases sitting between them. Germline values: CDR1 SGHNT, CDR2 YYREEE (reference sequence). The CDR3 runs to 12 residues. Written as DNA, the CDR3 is TGTGCCAGCAGAGGAGGAAATTCACCCCTCCACTTT. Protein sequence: CASRGGNSPLHF.

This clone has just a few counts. DNA of the CDR3: TGTGCCAGCAGTCTACGACCCGGACAGGGCGAAATGGACTATGGCTACACCTTC. It translates to CASSLRPGQGEMDYGYTF. This rearrangement joins TRBV28 to TRBJ1-2; 8 bases are shared with TRBD1. The germline V gene encodes CDR1 MDHEN and CDR2 SYDVKM. CDR3 size: 18 residues. J gave up 3 bases and V 5 bases, and 17 bases lay outside the gene matches.

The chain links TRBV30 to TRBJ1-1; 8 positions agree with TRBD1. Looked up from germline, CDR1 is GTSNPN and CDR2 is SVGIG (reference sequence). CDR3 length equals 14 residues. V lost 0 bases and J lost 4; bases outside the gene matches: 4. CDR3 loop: CAWSVGQGGTEAFF. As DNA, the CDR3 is TGTGCCTGGAGTGTAGGACAGGGTGGCACTGAAGCTTTCTTT.

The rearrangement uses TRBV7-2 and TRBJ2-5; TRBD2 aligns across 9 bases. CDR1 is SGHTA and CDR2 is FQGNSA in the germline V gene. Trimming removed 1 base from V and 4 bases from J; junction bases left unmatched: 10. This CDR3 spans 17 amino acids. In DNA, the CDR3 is TGTGCCAGCAGCTTAGTTTTTGGACTAGCGATGTCAGAGACCCAGTACTTC. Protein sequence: CASSLVFGLAMSETQYF.